Listed here are 8 T cell receptor beta chains from one sample, sequenced in a study of human T cells and chemical hapten exposure (dated by TCRdb to the early 2020s). The library was made by RACE. TCRdb names NextSeq 500 as the instrument used. TCRdb reanalyzed the raw reads on its own, using fastp at Q25 for trimming and MiXCR for clone calling, and kept in-frame beta chains. Rows matching on CDR3 protein sequence are summarized as one entry with the most common DNA and genes. This sample holds some 52,000 distinct CDR3 sequences; 9.9% were observed only once. The ten top clones hold around 17% of the sample. In light of the paper, this sample's time point label describes: patch test 3, about 24 weeks after DPC sensitization. The treatment or condition label here, explained by the study, means: therapeutic diphenylcyclopropenone sensitization with weekly scalp DPC. The sequencing used whole blood, collected in connection with sensitization to the hapten diphenylcyclopropenone (DPC). The source of these receptors is a woman in her 40s with alopecia areata. Some clones in this sample may be carry-over from other donors' samples.

This clonotype was detected ten times or more. CDR3 region: CSARDLTGLASDEQYF. As DNA, the CDR3 is TGCAGTGCTAGAGACCTCACGGGACTAGCGAGCGACGAGCAGTACTTC. The rearrangement uses TRBV20-1 and TRBJ2-7; the match to TRBD2 covers 10 bases. The CDR3 consists of 16 residues. Trimming cost V 0 bases and J 5 bases; bases outside gene matches: 10. Germline-derived CDR1 and CDR2 are DFQATT and SNEGSKA (reference sequence).

The J gene is TRBJ2-2, the V gene TRBV7-3, with no clear D. The CDR3 is made up of 15 amino acids. Between the trimmed V and J ends, which lost 2 bases and 4 bases, there was a span of 11 bases. The germline V gene has CDR1 SGHTA and CDR2 FQGTGA. DNA of the CDR3: TGTGCCAGCAGCTTACAAGACGCGAGCACCGGGGAGCTGTTTTTT. This translates into CASSLQDASTGELFF. Complete variable domain (other parts from reference TRBV7-3 and TRBJ2-2): GAGVSQTPSNKVTEKGKYVELRCDPISGHTALYWYRQSLGQGPEFLIYFQGTGAADDSGLPNDRFFAVRPEGSVSTLKIQRTERGDSAVYLCASSLQDASTGELFFGEGSRLTVL.

This clonotype was seen a handful of times. The chain is built from TRBV12-3 or TRBV12-4 and TRBJ2-1; 8 bases fit TRBD2. The trim removed 5 bases at V and 3 bases at J, leaving 3 bases unmatched. The CDR3 extends over 14 amino acids. The CDR3 spells CASSLRGDYNEQFF. CDR3 DNA sequence: TGTGCCAGCAGTCTGCGGGGGGACTACAATGAGCAGTTCTTC.

There are a few counts of this clonotype. The chain carries TRBV6-6 and TRBJ1-5; possible D gene TRBD1, 5 bases. The CDR3 length is 16 residues. CDR1 and CDR2 from the germline V gene are MNHNY and SVGAGI (reference sequence). The germline V and J ends were trimmed by 4 bases and 0 bases, with 13 bases remaining between them. The CDR3 coding sequence is TGTGCCAGCAGTTCCTCCGGGGGTGGTAGCAATCAGCCCCAGCATTTT. Its protein product is CASSSSGGGSNQPQHF.

The chain combines TRBV27 with TRBJ1-2; the D gene is possibly TRBD1 (6 bases). The CDR3 extends over 15 amino acids. Trimming removed 4 bases at V and 0 bases at J, with 12 bases between. CDR1 is MNHEY, CDR2 SMNVEV, per germline (reference sequence). The CDR3 nucleotides are TGTGCCAGCAGTTCGCAGGGGTTAGCTAACTATGGCTACACCTTC. Translation gives CASSSQGLANYGYTF.

This chain joins TRBV30 and TRBJ1-1; tentative D call: TRBD1 (6 bases). This CDR3 is 14 amino acids long. Trimming stripped 3 bases from V and 0 bases from J, with 11 bases between. Germline V gene lookup returns CDR1 GTSNPN and CDR2 SVGIG (reference sequence). CDR3: CAWSPGQVNTEAFF. CDR3 sequence (DNA): TGTGCCTGGAGCCCGGGACAAGTGAACACTGAAGCTTTCTTT.

The chain joins TRBV5-1 to TRBJ2-1; 10 bases agree with TRBD2. CDR3 length: 16 amino acids. The V and J ends lost 2 bases and 7 bases, in that order; junction bases with no gene match: 9. Germline V gives CDR1 SGHRS, CDR2 YFSETQ. CDR3 protein: CASSFGLAGVDNEQFF. CDR3 nucleotides: TGCGCCAGCAGCTTTGGGCTAGCGGGGGTAGATAATGAGCAGTTCTTC.

This clonotype was detected ten times or more. The chain combines TRBV14 with TRBJ2-7; D might be TRBD1 or TRBD2, each matching 5 bases. The CDR3 is 13 residues long. The V gene lost 8 bases and the J gene lost 5 bases, with 16 bases spanning the gap. Germline CDR1 SGHDN, CDR2 FVKESK. The CDR3 nucleotides are TGTGCCAGCTGGTCGGGGCTCACGGACGAGCAGTACTTC. Translated, it gives CASWSGLTDEQYF.